This TCR beta chain came from a study of cytomegalovirus exposure and HLA in healthy donors. The wider study: Early released data comprised 80 million to 90 million unique TCRs from HLA-typed donors. Membership in the Caucasian-associated ancestry cluster was found for 75% to 90% of almost 400 genotyped donors.

The primer mix had 60 Vbeta and 13 Jbeta primers. Original analysis: Among the unique TCR beta chains that a later analysis counted, about 81 million in all, 10 million to 13 million were shared. Repertoires were generated with immunoSEQ multiplex PCR, while TCRdb's copy carries only in-frame clones and drops some. V and J calls and clone size are those listed in that table; D and trimming were worked out from the DNA. Its table records some 84,000 clones. Those who donated were healthy bone marrow donors. Germline assignment: CDR1 SGHRS and CDR2 YFSETQ. This CDR3 has 16 residues. J lost 0 bases, V lost 4 bases, and 2 bases had no gene match.

The clonotype was recovered from a man between 50 and 59 years old in good health and CMV-seronegative. The chain is built from TRBV5-1 and TRBJ2-1; 12 bases fit TRBD2. Sequencing input: PBMCs. The CDR3 loop reads CASSGLAGSSYNEQFF. The CDR3 DNA is TGCGCCAGCAGCGGACTAGCGGGGAGCTCCTACAATGAGCAGTTCTTC.